This T cell receptor (beta chain) originates from a study of blood T cell repertoires in COVID-19. Study-wide context: The analysed material was cDNA or gDNA that came from T cells, B-cell-depleted T cells, or PBMCs.

Original handling: Amplified reference gene primers provided the basis for estimating nucleated cell counts. Profiling relied on immunoSEQ multiplex PCR, and the TCRdb table lists in-frame clones only, not all of them. V and J calls plus clone size are reproduced from that table; the DNA served to infer D and trimming. Of 150,000 to 200,000 clones listed, more than 75% are singletons. In germline, CDR1 is SGHNT, CDR2 YYREEE (reference sequence). V gave up 0 bases and J gave up 8 bases, with 3 bases separating them. The CDR3 contains 11 residues. Sequencing input: peripheral blood. The clonotype originates from a woman aged 70 to 79 with COVID-19, enrolled during active disease. J is TRBJ2-1 and V is TRBV5-4; D uncertain. The CDR3 here is CASSLDYEQFF. The CDR3 region has the DNA TGTGCCAGCAGCTTGGACTATGAGCAGTTCTTC. Full variable domain (outside the CDR3, taken from reference TRBV5-4 and TRBJ2-1): ETGVTQSPTHLIKTRGQQVTLRCSSQSGHNTVSWYQQALGQGPQFIFQYYREEENGRGNFPPRFSGLQFPNYSSELNVNALELDDSALYLCASSLDYEQFFGPGTRLTVL.